This T cell receptor beta chain was sequenced during a study of human T cells and chemical hapten exposure. Study-wide results and caveats: No change in TCRs above 1 in 1000 frequency was produced by DPC sensitization.

Ten or more counts support this clonotype. The antigen remains unidentified. Time point in this sample: healthy volunteer bleed at 2 weeks. Sequencing started from total RNA isolated from unfractionated whole blood. In TCRdb, the RACE reads were re-called with MiXCR into one record per CDR3 protein. Counted here are tens of thousands of distinct CDR3 sequences, roughly 4% occurring once; the ten biggest clones make up about 1.5%. The TCR comes from a female donor in good health. Some clones in this sample may be carry-over from other donors' samples. The sample taken for sequencing was whole blood.

Here the CDR3 reads CASSLQFSGNTEAFF. CDR3 DNA: TGTGCCAGCAGCTTGCAGTTCTCGGGGAACACTGAAGCTTTCTTT. V is TRBV5-6 and J is TRBJ1-1; no firm D call. V lost 1 base and J lost 1, with 11 bases in between. The CDR3 has 15 amino acids. The V gene's germline CDR1 is SGHDT and CDR2 YYEEEE.